These T cell receptor beta chains were read from a single sample in a study of shared clonotypes between healthy human individuals. Libraries were prepared by immunoSEQ multiplex PCR; TCRdb keeps only in-frame clonotypes and omits some of them. The table includes 600,000 to 750,000 clones, 55% to 80% detected once. The sequenced sample was memory CD4+ T cells sorted from blood. All receptors come from a woman aged 25 to 39 in good health. The CDR3 runs from the conserved cysteine through the conserved F or W. Fields, in order: J gene, D gene, V gene, clone size, CDR3 DNA, CDR3 protein. The D gene is left open where the match is weak. Clone size is given for some rows only: seen once, a few or many times, or a class if the clone is expanded.

>TRBJ2-2|-|TRBV5-6|once
TGTGCCAGCAGCCCTGAGACAGGAGTAGAGGCCGGGGAGCTGTTTTTT
CASSPETGVEAGELFF
>TRBJ1-5|-|TRBV4-1|-
TGCGCCAGCAGCCAAGATCGGGCAGGGGTCAATCAGCCCCAGCATTTT
CASSQDRAGVNQPQHF
>TRBJ1-5|-|TRBV4-1|-
TGCGCCAGCAGCCTAGGGCCTAGCAGGGCAGGGAATCAGCCCCAGCATTTT
CASSLGPSRAGNQPQHF
>TRBJ2-5|-|TRBV5-1|-
TGCGCCAGCAGCTTGGTCAGCGGGACAGGCGAGACCCAGTACTTC
CASSLVSGTGETQYF
>TRBJ1-5|-|TRBV19|few
TGTGCCAGTAGGGCATCGACAGTCTATGCCCAGCATTTT
CASRASTVYAQHF
>TRBJ1-5|-|TRBV18|-
TGTGCCAGCTCACTAGCGGTTCGCAATCAGCCCCAGCATTTT
CASSLAVRNQPQHF
>TRBJ1-1|-|TRBV6-6|-
TGTGCCAGCAGTTACGAAGGAACTGAAGCTTTCTTT
CASSYEGTEAFF
>TRBJ1-3|-|TRBV5-1|few
TGCGCCAGCAGCACCGGACAGGGAAACACCATATATTTT
CASSTGQGNTIYF
>TRBJ2-1|-|TRBV7-8|-
TGTGCCAGCAGCCCGACTCGGGCCCAGGTAGGGTACAATGAGCAGTTCTTC
CASSPTRAQVGYNEQFF
>TRBJ1-1|-|TRBV14|-
TGTGCCAGCAGCAATCGACAGCTCATGAACACTGAAGCTTTCTTT
CASSNRQLMNTEAFF
>TRBJ2-7|-|TRBV20-1|once
TGCAGTGCTAGAGAAATATACGAGCAGTACTTC
CSAREIYEQYF
>TRBJ1-5|-|TRBV7-9|few
TGTGCCATCGGGGACAATCAGCCCCAGCATTTT
CAIGDNQPQHF
>TRBJ1-2|TRBD1|TRBV27|-
TGTGCCAGCAGTCCCCTGACAGGGCAGTTCGGCTACACCTTC
CASSPLTGQFGYTF
>TRBJ2-5|-|TRBV5-1|few
TGCGCCAGCAGCTTGTTAGCGGATCAAGAGACCCAGTACTTC
CASSLLADQETQYF
>TRBJ1-3|-|TRBV13|-
TGTGCCAGCAGCCTAGTAAGCTCTGGAAACACCATATATTTT
CASSLVSSGNTIYF
>TRBJ1-1|TRBD1|TRBV6-1|-
TGTGCCAGCAGTGACGGGGGACAGGGGGTGTCTGAAGCTTTCTTT
CASSDGGQGVSEAFF
>TRBJ2-2|-|TRBV10-1|-
TGCGCCAGCACCTCGGAGGTTACCGGGGAGCTGTTTTTT
CASTSEVTGELFF
>TRBJ1-1|-|TRBV6-5|many
TGTGCCAGCAGTTACTCGAAGCGGACGAACACTGAAGCTTTCTTT
CASSYSKRTNTEAFF
>TRBJ2-5|-|TRBV5-1|-
TGCGCCAGCAGCTTGGCCTCTCAAGAGACCCAGTACTTC
CASSLASQETQYF
>TRBJ2-7|-|TRBV29-1|-
TGCAGCGTTGAAGATCGGGCTGGAACCTACGAGCAGTACTTC
CSVEDRAGTYEQYF
>TRBJ1-5|-|TRBV19|-
TGTGCCAGTACCCTCTGGGGGGGTAGCAATCAGCCCCAGCATTTT
CASTLWGGSNQPQHF
>TRBJ1-1|-|TRBV2|-
TGTGCCAGCAGTGGTTGGGATGAAGCTTTCTTT
CASSGWDEAFF
>TRBJ2-3|-|TRBV4-1|-
TGCGCCAGCAGCCAAGAGAAAGAAGTCACGGCATATACGCAGTATTTT
CASSQEKEVTAYTQYF
>TRBJ1-2|-|TRBV29-1|few
TGCAGCGTTGGGCCCATTGGCTATGGCTACACCTTC
CSVGPIGYGYTF
>TRBJ1-4|-|TRBV19|few
TGTGCCAGTACTCCGCGGGGGGCGACAGAAAAACTGTTTTTT
CASTPRGATEKLFF
>TRBJ2-7|TRBD2|TRBV4-1|-
TGCGCCAGCAGCCAAGATCTATGGACTAGCGGCCTCATATACGAGCAGTACTTC
CASSQDLWTSGLIYEQYF
>TRBJ2-2|-|TRBV2|-
TGTGCCAGCAACCTACGGCAGCCGAACACCGGGGAGCTGTTTTTT
CASNLRQPNTGELFF
>TRBJ2-7|-|TRBV6-1|once
TGTGCCAGCAGTTGGAACTACGAGCAGTACTTC
CASSWNYEQYF
>TRBJ2-5|-|TRBV2|-
TGTGCCAGCAGGGCGGTTGGTAGCACCCAAGAGACCCAGTACTTC
CASRAVGSTQETQYF